This T cell receptor beta chain was sequenced in a study of sequential checkpoint blockade in melanoma. Overall study context: Arm A got nivolumab then ipilimumab; arm B the reverse, 1:1. After nivolumab or ipilimumab alone, about two dozen patients had week-13 rebiopsies. Findings and limits, study-wide: Pretreatment TIL clonality tracked with response in the nivolumab-first arm.

In germline, CDR1 is KGHSH, CDR2 LQKENI. The CDR3 is 18 amino acids. Trimming cost V 2 bases and J 3 bases, with 22 bases left between them. Treatment in this sample: randomized to nivolumab then ipilimumab (arm A) or the reverse (arm B). DNA-damaging chemotherapy had not been given to any patient beforehand. Data came from immunoSEQ multiplex PCR; TCRdb stores just in-frame clones and leaves some out. Here the sample spans about 6,800 clones, around 30% being singletons. As to this clone: Its specificity is unknown.

This specimen consisted of tumor tissue (inferred from file names), obtained from a patient given nivolumab and ipilimumab in sequence. The sequence came from a human donor with melanoma. The chain couples TRBV18 to TRBJ1-2; TRBD1 might be the D (5 bases). As DNA, the CDR3 is TGTGCCAGCTCACCAGAGTTGTCGGGGATGTTGGGGGACTATGGCTACACCTTC. Its protein is CASSPELSGMLGDYGYTF.